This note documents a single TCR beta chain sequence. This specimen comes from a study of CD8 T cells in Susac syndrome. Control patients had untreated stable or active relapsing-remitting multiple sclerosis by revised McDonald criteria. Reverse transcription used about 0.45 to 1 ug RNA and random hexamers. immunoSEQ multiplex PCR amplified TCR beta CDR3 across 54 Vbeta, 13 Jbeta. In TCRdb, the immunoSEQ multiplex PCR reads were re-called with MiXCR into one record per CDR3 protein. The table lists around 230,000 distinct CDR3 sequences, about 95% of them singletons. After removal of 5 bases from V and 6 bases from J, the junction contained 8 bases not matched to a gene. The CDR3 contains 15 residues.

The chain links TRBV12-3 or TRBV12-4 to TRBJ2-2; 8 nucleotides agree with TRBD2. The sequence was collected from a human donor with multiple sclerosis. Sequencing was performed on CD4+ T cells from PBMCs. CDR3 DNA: TGTGCCAGCAGTAGAGCGGGAGTCGTTGCCGGGGAGCTGTTTTTT. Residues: CASSRAGVVAGELFF.